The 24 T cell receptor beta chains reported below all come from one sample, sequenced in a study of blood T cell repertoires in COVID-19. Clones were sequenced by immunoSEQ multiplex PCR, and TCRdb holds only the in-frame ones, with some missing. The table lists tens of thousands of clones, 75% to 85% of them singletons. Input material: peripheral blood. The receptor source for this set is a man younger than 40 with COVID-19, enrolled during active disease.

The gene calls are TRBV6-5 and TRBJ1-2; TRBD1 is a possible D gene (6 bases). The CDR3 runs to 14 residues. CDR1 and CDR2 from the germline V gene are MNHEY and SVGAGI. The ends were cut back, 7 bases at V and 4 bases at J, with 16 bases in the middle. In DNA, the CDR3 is TGTGCCAGCAAAAGTACAGGGTCTCGCTATGGCTACACCTTC. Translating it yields CASKSTGSRYGYTF.

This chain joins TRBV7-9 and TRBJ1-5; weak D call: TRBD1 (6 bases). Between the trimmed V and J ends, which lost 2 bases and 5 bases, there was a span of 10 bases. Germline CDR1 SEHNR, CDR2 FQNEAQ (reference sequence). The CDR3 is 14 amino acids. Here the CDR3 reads CASSLSTGHQPQHF. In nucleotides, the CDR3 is TGTGCCAGCAGCTTATCGACAGGTCATCAGCCCCAGCATTTT.

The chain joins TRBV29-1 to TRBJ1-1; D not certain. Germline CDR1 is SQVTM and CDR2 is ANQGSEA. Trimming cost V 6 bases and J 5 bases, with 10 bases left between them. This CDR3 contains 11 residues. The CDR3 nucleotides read TGCAGCGTATACAGTTCTACTGAAGCTTTCTTT. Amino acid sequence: CSVYSSTEAFF.

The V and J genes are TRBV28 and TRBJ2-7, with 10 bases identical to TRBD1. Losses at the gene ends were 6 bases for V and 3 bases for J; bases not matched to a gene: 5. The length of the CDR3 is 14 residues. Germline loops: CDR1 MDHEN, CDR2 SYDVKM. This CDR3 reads CASRRTGGIYEQYF. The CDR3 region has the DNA TGTGCCAGCAGGAGGACAGGGGGTATCTACGAGCAGTACTTC.

The CDR3 nucleotides are TGTGCCAGCGGTCAATCACAGGGGAGAAACACCATATATTTT. This gives the protein CASGQSQGRNTIYF. This chain connects TRBV6-5 to TRBJ1-3; 7 nucleotides align to TRBD1. Germline V lookup: CDR1 MNHEY, CDR2 SVGAGI. The junction had 9 bases not matched to a gene; V was cut back by 8 bases and J by 5 bases. The CDR3 has 14 residues.

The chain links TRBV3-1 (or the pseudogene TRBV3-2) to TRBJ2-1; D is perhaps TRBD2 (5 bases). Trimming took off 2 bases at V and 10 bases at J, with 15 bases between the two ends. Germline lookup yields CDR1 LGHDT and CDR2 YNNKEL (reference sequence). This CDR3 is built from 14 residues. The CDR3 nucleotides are TGTGCCAGCAGCCAAAGGGAGCCGAGCTACGAGCAGTTCTTC. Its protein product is CASSQREPSYEQFF.

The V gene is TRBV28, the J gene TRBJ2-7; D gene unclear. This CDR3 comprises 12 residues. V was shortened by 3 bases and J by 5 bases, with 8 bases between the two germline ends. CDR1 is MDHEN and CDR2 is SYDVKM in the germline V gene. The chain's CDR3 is CASSLGPDEQYF. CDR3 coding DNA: TGTGCCAGCAGTTTGGGCCCAGACGAGCAGTACTTC.

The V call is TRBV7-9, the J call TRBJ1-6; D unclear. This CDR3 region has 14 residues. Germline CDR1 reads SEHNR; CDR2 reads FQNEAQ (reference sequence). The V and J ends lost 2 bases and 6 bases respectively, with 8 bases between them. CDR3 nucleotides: TGTGCCAGCAGCTTATGGGAGACTAATTCACCCCTCCACTTT. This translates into CASSLWETNSPLHF.

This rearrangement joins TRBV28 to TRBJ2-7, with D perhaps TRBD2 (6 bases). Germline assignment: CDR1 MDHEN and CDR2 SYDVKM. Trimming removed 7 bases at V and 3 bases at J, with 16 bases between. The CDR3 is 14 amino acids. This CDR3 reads CASTKRGLDYEQYF. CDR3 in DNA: TGTGCCAGCACTAAACGGGGACTGGACTACGAGCAGTACTTC.

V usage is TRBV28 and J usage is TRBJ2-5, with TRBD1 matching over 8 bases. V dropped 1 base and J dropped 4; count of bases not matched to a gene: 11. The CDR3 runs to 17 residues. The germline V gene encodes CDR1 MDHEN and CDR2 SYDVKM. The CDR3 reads CASSLLRLQGATETQYF. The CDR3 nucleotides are TGTGCCAGCAGTTTATTAAGATTGCAGGGGGCAACAGAGACCCAGTACTTC.

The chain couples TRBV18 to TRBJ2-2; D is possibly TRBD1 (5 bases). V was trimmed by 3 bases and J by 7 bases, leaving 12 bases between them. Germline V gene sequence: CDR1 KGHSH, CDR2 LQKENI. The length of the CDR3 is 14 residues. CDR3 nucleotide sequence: TGTGCCAGCTCACCGACAGAGCGCAGCGGGGAGCTGTTTTTT. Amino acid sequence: CASSPTERSGELFF. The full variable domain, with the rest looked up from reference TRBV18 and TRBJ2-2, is NAGVMQNPRHLVRRRGQEARLRCSPMKGHSHVYWYRQLPEEGLKFMVYLQKENIIDESGMPKERFSAEFPKEGPSILRIQQVVRGDSAAYFCASSPTERSGELFFGEGSRLTVL.

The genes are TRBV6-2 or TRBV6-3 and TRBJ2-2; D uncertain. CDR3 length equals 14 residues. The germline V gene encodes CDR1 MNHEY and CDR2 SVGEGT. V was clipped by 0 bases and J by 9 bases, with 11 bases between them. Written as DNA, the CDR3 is TGTGCCAGCAGTTACTCGATCGAGGCCAGGGAGCTGTTTTTT. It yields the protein CASSYSIEARELFF.

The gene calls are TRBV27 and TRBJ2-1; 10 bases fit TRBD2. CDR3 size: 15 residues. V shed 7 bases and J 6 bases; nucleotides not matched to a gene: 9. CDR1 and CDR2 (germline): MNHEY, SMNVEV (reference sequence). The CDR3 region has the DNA TGTGCCAGCACCGCCCTAGCGGGAGAGCTCAATGAGCAGTTCTTC. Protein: CASTALAGELNEQFF.

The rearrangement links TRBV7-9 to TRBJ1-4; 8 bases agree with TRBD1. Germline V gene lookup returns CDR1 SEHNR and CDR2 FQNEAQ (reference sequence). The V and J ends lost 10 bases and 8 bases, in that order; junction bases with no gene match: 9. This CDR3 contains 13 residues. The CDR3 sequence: CATQGAGGEKLFF. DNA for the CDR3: TGTGCCACCCAGGGGGCCGGAGGCGAAAAACTGTTTTTT.

The CDR3 is CASSSYREKNYGYTF. In DNA form, the CDR3 reads TGTGCCAGCAGTTCGTACAGGGAGAAGAACTATGGCTACACCTTC. The chain is built from TRBV27 and TRBJ1-2; D is possibly TRBD1 (6 bases). Germline CDR1 MNHEY, CDR2 SMNVEV (reference sequence). V lost 4 bases and J lost 2, with 14 bases in between. The CDR3 consists of 15 residues.

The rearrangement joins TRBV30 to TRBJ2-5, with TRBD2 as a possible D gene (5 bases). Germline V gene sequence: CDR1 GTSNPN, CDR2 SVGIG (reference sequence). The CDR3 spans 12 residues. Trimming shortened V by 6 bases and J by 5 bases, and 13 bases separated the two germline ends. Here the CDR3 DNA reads TGTGCCTGTAGCGAGGCGGTGGAGACCCAGTACTTC. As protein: CACSEAVETQYF.

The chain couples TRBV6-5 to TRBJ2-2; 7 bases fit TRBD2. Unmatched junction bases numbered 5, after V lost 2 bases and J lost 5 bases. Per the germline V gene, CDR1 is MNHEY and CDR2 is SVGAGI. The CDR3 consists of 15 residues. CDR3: CASSYKRGATGELFF. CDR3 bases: TGTGCCAGCAGTTACAAGCGGGGCGCAACCGGGGAGCTGTTTTTT.

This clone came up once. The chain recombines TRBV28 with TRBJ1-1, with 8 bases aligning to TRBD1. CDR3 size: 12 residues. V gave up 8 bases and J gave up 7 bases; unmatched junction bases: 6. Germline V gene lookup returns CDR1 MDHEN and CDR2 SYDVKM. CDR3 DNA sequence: TGTGCCAGCGGAGGGGACAGGATTGAAGCTTTCTTT. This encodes CASGGDRIEAFF.

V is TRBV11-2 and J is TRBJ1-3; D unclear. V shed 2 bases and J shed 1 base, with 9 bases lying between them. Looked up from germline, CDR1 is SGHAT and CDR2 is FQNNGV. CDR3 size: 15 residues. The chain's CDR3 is CASSLTGGSGNTIYF. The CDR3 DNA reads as TGTGCCAGCAGCTTAACGGGCGGGTCTGGAAACACCATATATTTT.

CDR3 protein: CASSLGDEKLFF. The DNA of the CDR3 is TGTGCCAGCAGTCTGGGAGATGAAAAACTGTTTTTT. The chain recombines TRBV12-3 or TRBV12-4 with TRBJ1-4; D gene unclear. Trimming took 5 bases from V and 6 from J, leaving 7 bases between them. The CDR3 runs 12 residues.

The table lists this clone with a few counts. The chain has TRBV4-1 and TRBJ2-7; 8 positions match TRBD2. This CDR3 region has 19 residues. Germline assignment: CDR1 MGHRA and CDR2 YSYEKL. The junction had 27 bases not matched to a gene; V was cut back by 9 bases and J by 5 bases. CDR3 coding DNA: TGCGCCAGTTCTCCCCGGGGGGGAGGGCCACTCTTTCAACTCCACGAGCAGTACTTC. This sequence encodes CASSPRGGGPLFQLHEQYF.

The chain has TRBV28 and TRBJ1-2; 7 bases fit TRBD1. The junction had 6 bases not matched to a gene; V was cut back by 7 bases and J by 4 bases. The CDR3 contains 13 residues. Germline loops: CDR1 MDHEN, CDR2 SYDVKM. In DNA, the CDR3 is TGTGCCAGCACCCCACAGGGGCTCTATGGCTACACCTTC. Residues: CASTPQGLYGYTF.

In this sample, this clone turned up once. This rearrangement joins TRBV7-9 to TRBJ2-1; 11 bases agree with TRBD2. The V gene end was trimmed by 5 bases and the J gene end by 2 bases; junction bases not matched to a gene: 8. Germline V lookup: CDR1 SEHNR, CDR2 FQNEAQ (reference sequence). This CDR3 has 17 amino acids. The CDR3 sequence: CASSPPTSGDPYNEQFF. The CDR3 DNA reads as TGTGCCAGCAGCCCGCCGACTAGCGGGGACCCCTACAATGAGCAGTTCTTC. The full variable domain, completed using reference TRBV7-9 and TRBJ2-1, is DTGVSQNPRHKITKRGQNVTFRCDPISEHNRLYWYRQTLGQGPEFLTYFQNEAQLEKSRLLSDRFSAERPKGSFSTLEIQRTEQGDSAMYLCASSPPTSGDPYNEQFFGPGTRLTVL.

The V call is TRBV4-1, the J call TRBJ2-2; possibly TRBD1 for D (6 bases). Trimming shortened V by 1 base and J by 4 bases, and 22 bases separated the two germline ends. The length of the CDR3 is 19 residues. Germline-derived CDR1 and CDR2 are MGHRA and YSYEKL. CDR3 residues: CASSQADSPSTSGTGELFF. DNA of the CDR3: TGCGCCAGCAGCCAAGCGGACAGCCCAAGCACCTCGGGCACCGGGGAGCTGTTTTTT.